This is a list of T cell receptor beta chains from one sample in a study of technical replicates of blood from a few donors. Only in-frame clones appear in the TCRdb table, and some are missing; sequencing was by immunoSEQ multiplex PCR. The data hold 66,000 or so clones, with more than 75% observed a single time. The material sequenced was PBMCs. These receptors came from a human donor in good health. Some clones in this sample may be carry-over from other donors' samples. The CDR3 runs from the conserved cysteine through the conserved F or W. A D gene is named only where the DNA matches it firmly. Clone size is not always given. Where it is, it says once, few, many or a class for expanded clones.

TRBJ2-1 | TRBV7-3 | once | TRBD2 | TGTGCCAGCAGCCCGGGGGGGGCGTACAATGAGCAGTTCTTC | CASSPGGAYNEQFF
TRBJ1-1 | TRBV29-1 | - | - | TGCAGCGTCAACAGGGTGAACACTGAAGCTTTCTTT | CSVNRVNTEAFF
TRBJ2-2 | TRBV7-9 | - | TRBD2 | TGTGCCAGCAGCCCGAATAGCGGGAGCACCGGGGAGCTGTTTTTT | CASSPNSGSTGELFF
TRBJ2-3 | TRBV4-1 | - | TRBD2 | TGCGCCAGCAGCCCAGCGGGAGGATCCACAGATACGCAGTATTTT | CASSPAGGSTDTQYF
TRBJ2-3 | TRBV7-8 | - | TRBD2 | TGTGCCAGCAGCCGAGGACTAGCGAGGCTGGATACGCAGTATTTT | CASSRGLARLDTQYF
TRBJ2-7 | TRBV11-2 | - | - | TGTGCCACCTCGCGGGGGCAGTACTTC | CATSRGQYF
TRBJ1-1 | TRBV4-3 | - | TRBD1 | TGCGCCAGCAGCCCCTCGACAGGGACGAACACTGAAGCTTTCTTT | CASSPSTGTNTEAFF
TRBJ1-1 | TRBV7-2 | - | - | TGTGCCAGCAGCTTATTAGAGAACACTGAAGCTTTCTTT | CASSLLENTEAFF
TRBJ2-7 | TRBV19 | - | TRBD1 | TGTGCCAGTAGTAACAGGGGGTTCCCGATAGTGAGCGAGCAGTACTTC | CASSNRGFPIVSEQYF
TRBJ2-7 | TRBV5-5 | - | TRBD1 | TGTGCCAGCAGCTTCTCGGGGACAGGGGTCTACGAGCAGTACTTC | CASSFSGTGVYEQYF
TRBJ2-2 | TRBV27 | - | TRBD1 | TGTGCCAGCAGTCCCCCAGGGACAGGAAGAGGCACCGGGGAGCTGTTTTTT | CASSPPGTGRGTGELFF
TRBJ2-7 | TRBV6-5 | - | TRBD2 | TGTGCCAGCAGCGCGACTAGCAGCTACGAGCAGTACTTC | CASSATSSYEQYF
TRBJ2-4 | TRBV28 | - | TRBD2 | TGTGCCAGCAGTCTTAAACCGGGACTAGCGGGAGCTGCCAAAAACATTCAGTACTTC | CASSLKPGLAGAAKNIQYF
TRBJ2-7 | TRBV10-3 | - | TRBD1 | TGTGCCACCAGGGACAGGGGGTCCTACGAGCAGTACTTC | CATRDRGSYEQYF
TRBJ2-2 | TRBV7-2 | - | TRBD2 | TGTGCCAGCAGCTTAGCGGGAGGGACCGGGGAGCTGTTTTTT | CASSLAGGTGELFF
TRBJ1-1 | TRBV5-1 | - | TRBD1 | TGCGCCAGCAGCCTCCTCGGGACAGAGAACTCTGAAGCTTTCTTT | CASSLLGTENSEAFF
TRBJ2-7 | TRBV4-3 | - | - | TGCGCCAGCAGCCAAGATTGGAACTACGTCTACGAGCAGTACTTC | CASSQDWNYVYEQYF
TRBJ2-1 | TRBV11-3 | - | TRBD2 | TGTGCCAGCAGTTCCCGACTAGCGGGACTGCCAAATGAGCAGTTCTTC | CASSSRLAGLPNEQFF
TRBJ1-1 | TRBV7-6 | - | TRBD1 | TGTGCCAGCAGCTTAGACAGGGGGAACACTGAAGCTTTCTTT | CASSLDRGNTEAFF
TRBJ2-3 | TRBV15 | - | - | TGTGCCACCAGCAGAGATCGGGTGGGGGCCAGCACAGATACGCAGTATTTT | CATSRDRVGASTDTQYF
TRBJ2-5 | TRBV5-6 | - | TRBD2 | TGTGCCAGCAGCCAGCTGACTAGCGGCCGGGTCCAGTACTTC | CASSQLTSGRVQYF
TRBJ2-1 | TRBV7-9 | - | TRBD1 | TGTGCCAGCAGCTTGGGACAGGGGATTTACAATGAGCAGTTCTTC | CASSLGQGIYNEQFF
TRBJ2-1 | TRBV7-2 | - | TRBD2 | TGTGCCAGCAGCCTGCAACCGAAGACTAGCGGGAGGCTAAACAATGAGCAGTTCTTC | CASSLQPKTSGRLNNEQFF
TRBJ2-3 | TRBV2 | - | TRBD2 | TGTGCCAGCAGTGAAGCCGGACTAGCAACGCAGTATTTT | CASSEAGLATQYF
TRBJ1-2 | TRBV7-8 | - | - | TGTGCCAGCAGCTTAGTTAGCCTCTATGGCTACACCTTC | CASSLVSLYGYTF